This entry concerns a single T cell receptor (beta chain). As yet, its antigen is unknown. The record originates from a study of early T cells in non-severe SARS-CoV-2 infection. Looking at the study overall: Bulk RNA from unsorted whole blood was sequenced; chains were unpaired. Study conclusions and caveats: Reliance on VDJdb matching favored anti-spike CD8 responses; private and CD4 specificities were missed.

The CDR3 covers 15 residues. Germline V CDR1 and CDR2: DFQATT, SNEGSKA (reference sequence). V was clipped by 2 bases and J by 1 base; unmatched bases: 3. Individual cDNA molecules received unique molecular identifiers. Each CDR3 protein gets one entry after TCRdb re-called the 5' RACE reads with MiXCR. The profile shows 80,000 to 95,000 distinct CDR3 sequences, approximately 15% of them singletons. This chain connects TRBV20-1 to TRBJ2-5; TRBD2 matches 11 bases. Sequencing was carried out using whole blood. The sequence came from an adult who was a healthcare worker with PCR-confirmed SARS-CoV-2 infection or an uninfected control (not recorded which). The CDR3 coding sequence is TGCAGTGCTAGACGACTAGCGGGGATCCAAGAGACCCAGTACTTC. This encodes CSARRLAGIQETQYF.